Described below is a single T cell receptor (beta chain) sequence and its context. Its antigen remains undetermined. Base qualities are not at hand, and no much larger clone is one base apart. TCRbeta CDR3 regions were amplified from genomic DNA by means of the immunoSEQ Assay, a bias-controlled multiplex PCR. The authors' pipeline ran thus. The number of nucleated cells in each sample was estimated by amplification of reference gene primers within the assay. Sequence reads were collapsed and filtered to measure the absolute abundance of every unique TCRbeta CDR3 rearrangement. For each sample, productive Simpson clonality was calculated as the square root of Simpson's diversity index across productive rearrangements. The table was pulled from immuneACCESS by TCRdb, which kept in-frame rearrangements only. Such tables lose some clones; where checked, under half of the loss comes from unresolved V genes, and the rest has no known cause. V and J calls and clone size are given by that table; D and trimming were obtained from the DNA. The sample data list approximately 60,000 clones, and over 75% of these were observed just once. The top ten clones comprise around 20% of the sample.

The data stem from a study of blood T cell repertoires in COVID-19 (TCRdb year 2020). About the study as a whole: Samples covering the acute and convalescent phases of COVID-19 were provided by collaborators in the United States, Italy and Spain. Where available, HLA class I and class II types were obtained from metadata supplied by the sample provider rather than from assay-based typing. The material from the prospective study consisted of cDNA or gDNA derived from T cells, B-cell-depleted T cells, or PBMCs. The repertoires were released in a freely available public database intended as a resource for research on the immune response to SARS-CoV-2. The dataset comprised deeply sampled blood TCRbeta repertoires from subjects exposed to, actively infected with, or recovered from COVID-19. Samples were obtained from the ongoing ImmuneRACE study (first 160 participants) and from over 1,000 subjects provided by 6 global collaborators. Nearly every sample came with metadata listing a de-identified subject ID, COVID-19 status, age in years and sex.

There are 16 amino acids in the CDR3, from cysteine to phenylalanine inclusive. The read is trimmed to its CDR3 DNA, 48 bases read in frame from base 1. The germline V gene specifies SGHVS as CDR1 and FNYEAQ as CDR2. V is pruned by 5 bases and J by 7 bases, leaving 7 bases of the junction without a gene match. Each collaborating institution followed its own protocols to collect whole blood in K2EDTA tubes. Collaborator samples were shipped for TCRbeta analysis as frozen whole blood, isolated PBMCs, or DNA extracted from either sample type. On the study overall, not on this receptor specifically: The amount of clinical and demographic metadata varied by source and participant and was provided uncurated.

This TCR was sampled from a human donor in a cohort sampled during active COVID-19. The rearranged chain carries TRBV7-6 and TRBJ2-1; 14 middle bases align to TRBD2. Sample: peripheral blood. The DNA sequence is TGTGCCAGCAGCAGGGGACTAGCGGGGGCGGGGAATGAGCAGTTCTTC. Translated, this is CASSRGLAGAGNEQFF.